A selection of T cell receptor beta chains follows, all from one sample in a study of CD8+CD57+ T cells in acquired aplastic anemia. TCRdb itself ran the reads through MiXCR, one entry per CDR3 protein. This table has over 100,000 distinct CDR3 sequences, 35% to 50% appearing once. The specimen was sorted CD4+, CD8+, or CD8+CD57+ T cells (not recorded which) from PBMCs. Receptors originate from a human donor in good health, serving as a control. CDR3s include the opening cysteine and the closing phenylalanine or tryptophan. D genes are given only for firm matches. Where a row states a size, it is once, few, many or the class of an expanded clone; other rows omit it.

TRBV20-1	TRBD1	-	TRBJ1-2	TGCAGTGCTAGAGACATGACAGGGTTCGGCTACACCTTC	CSARDMTGFGYTF
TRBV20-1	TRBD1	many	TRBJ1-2	TGCAGTGCTAGAGATAGTACAGGGGGTATGGGCTACACCTTC	CSARDSTGGMGYTF
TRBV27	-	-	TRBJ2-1	TGTGCCAGCAGTTTCGGCCGGCCGAACTCCTACAATGAGCAGTTCTTC	CASSFGRPNSYNEQFF
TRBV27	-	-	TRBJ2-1	TGTGCCAGCTGGGACCTCTACAATGAGCAGTTCTTC	CASWDLYNEQFF
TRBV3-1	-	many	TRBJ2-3	TGTGCCAGCAGCCAAGATTGGTCAGATACGCAGTATTTT	CASSQDWSDTQYF
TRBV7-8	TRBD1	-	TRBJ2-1	TGTGCCAGCAGCTTGTCCGGGACAGGGAATGAGCAGTTCTTC	CASSLSGTGNEQFF
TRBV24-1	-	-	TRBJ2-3	TGTGCCACCAGTTCGGACACAGATACGCAGTATTTT	CATSSDTDTQYF
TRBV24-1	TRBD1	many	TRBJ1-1	TGTGCCACCAGTGATTTGGTTCCAGGGGGCAGCGAGAACACTGAAGCTTTCTTT	CATSDLVPGGSENTEAFF
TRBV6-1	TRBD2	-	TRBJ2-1	TGTGCCAGCAGTCTAGCGGGACACAATGAGCAGTTCTTC	CASSLAGHNEQFF
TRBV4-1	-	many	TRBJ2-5	TGCGCCAGCAGCCAAGAAGGTTCCGGGACGGGGGAGACCCAGTACTTC	CASSQEGSGTGETQYF
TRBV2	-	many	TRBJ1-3	TGTGCCAGCAGTGGGGGTACAGCGTTTGGAAACACCATATATTTT	CASSGGTAFGNTIYF
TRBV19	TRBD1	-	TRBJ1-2	TGTGCCAGTAGCACGGACAGGGGGTTCGTCCCCCTCTATGGCTACACCTTC	CASSTDRGFVPLYGYTF
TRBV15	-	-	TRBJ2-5	TGTGCCACCAGCAGGCAGGGTGTACAAAGTCGGGAGACCCAGTACTTC	CATSRQGVQSRETQYF
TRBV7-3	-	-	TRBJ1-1	TGTGCCAGCAGCTGGAATCTGAACACTGAAGCTTTCTTT	CASSWNLNTEAFF
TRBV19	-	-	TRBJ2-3	TGTGCCAGTAGTCCAGGGGTCGTGAGCACAGATACGCAGTATTTT	CASSPGVVSTDTQYF
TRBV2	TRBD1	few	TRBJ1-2	TGTGCCAGCCATACTAGTCGGACAGGCCCCAACTATGGCTACACCTTC	CASHTSRTGPNYGYTF
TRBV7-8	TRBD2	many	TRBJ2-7	TGTGCCAGCAGCTCGGTTAGCGGGAGGCTCGACGAGCAGTACTTC	CASSSVSGRLDEQYF
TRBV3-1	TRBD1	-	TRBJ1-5	TGTGCCAGCAGCCTGGGGACAGGGGGTAGGAATCAGCCCCAGCATTTT	CASSLGTGGRNQPQHF
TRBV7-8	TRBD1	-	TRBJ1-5	TGTGCCAGCAGAGACAGGGCGAGTCAGCCCCAGCATTTT	CASRDRASQPQHF
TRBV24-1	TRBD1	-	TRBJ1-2	TGTGCCACCAGTGATTTACCGGGACAGGGTTTATATGGCTACACCTTC	CATSDLPGQGLYGYTF
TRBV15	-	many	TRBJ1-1	TGTGCCACCAGTTCGAATGAGGGCACTGAAGCTTTCTTT	CATSSNEGTEAFF
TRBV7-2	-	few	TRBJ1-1	TGTGCCAGCAGCCTCGCCAAGGACACTGAAGCTTTCTTT	CASSLAKDTEAFF
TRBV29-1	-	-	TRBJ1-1	TGCAGCGTGGGAGGTGGGGTAGACACTGAAGCTTTCTTT	CSVGGGVDTEAFF
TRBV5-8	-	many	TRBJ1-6	TGTGCCAGCAGCTTGCCAGAACCCTCACCCCTCCACTTT	CASSLPEPSPLHF
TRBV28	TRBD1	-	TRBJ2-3	TGTGCCAGCAGTTTCGGGACAGGGGTGCCCACTAGCAAAAATACGCAGTATTTT	CASSFGTGVPTSKNTQYF
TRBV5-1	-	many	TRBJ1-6	TGCGCCAGCAGCCTGTTGGGGGTCTCCAATTCACCCCTCCACTTT	CASSLLGVSNSPLHF
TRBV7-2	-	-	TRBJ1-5	TGTGCCAGCAGCGGGCAGCCCAATCAGCCCCAGCATTTT	CASSGQPNQPQHF
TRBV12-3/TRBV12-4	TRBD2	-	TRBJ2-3	TGTGCCAGCAGTTTAGCGGGAGGGCGTTGGCTGTCAGATACGCAGTATTTT	CASSLAGGRWLSDTQYF
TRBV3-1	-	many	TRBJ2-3	TGTGCCAGCAGCCAAGATGAAGGGACAGATACGCAGTATTTT	CASSQDEGTDTQYF
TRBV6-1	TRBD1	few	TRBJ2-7	TGTGCCAGCAGTATCTCAGGGGGCGCCCCATTCTACGAGCAGTACTTC	CASSISGGAPFYEQYF
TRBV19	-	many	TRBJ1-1	TGTGCCAGTAGCCCGATCAGCGGGAATGAAGCTTTCTTT	CASSPISGNEAFF
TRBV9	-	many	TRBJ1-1	TGTGCCAGCAGCCGAGACGGGACCACTGAAGCTTTCTTT	CASSRDGTTEAFF
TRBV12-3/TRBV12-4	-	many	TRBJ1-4	TGTGCCAGCAGTTTACGGAGGGCTGGGACTGAAAAACTGTTTTTT	CASSLRRAGTEKLFF
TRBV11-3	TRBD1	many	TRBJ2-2	TGTGCCAGCAGTCGCGGACAGGGGGTCGGAGGGGAGCTGTTTTTT	CASSRGQGVGGELFF
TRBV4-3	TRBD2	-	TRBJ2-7	TGCGCCAGCAGCTACACTAGCGGGGGGGCCTACGAGCAGTACTTC	CASSYTSGGAYEQYF
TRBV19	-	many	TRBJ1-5	TGTGCCAGTAGTACCCTTCGCGATCAGCCCCAGCATTTT	CASSTLRDQPQHF
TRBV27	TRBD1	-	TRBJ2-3	TGTGCTACCCACCCTGGGACAGTCCGTTGTTGGCGGTATTTT	CATHPGTVRCWRYF
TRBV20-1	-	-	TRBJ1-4	TGCAGTACGCGACAGTCCGGTGAAAAACTGTATTTT	CSTRQSGEKLYF
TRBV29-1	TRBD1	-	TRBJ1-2	TGCAGCGTTGGAACCCAGGGGGCGGGGTATGGCTACACCTTC	CSVGTQGAGYGYTF
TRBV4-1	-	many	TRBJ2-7	TGCGCCAGCAGCCAAGACAGTCGGAGGGCTCTTCAGCAGTACTTC	CASSQDSRRALQQYF
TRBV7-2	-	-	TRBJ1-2	TGTGCCAGCAGTCTGCTTGAATATGGCTACACCTTC	CASSLLEYGYTF
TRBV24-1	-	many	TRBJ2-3	TGTGCCACCAGCTCCCAGAGCACAGATACGCAGTATTTT	CATSSQSTDTQYF